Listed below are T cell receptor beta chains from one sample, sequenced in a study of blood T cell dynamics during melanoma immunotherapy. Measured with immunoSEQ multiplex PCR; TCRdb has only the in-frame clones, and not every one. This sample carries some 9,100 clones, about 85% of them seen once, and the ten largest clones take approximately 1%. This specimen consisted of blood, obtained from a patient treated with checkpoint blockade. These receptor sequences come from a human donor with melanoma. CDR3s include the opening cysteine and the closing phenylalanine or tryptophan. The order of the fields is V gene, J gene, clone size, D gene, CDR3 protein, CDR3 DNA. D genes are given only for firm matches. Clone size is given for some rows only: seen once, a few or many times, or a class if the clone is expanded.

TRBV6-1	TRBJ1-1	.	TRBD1	CAGGDRDTEAFF	TGTGCCGGAGGCGACAGGGACACTGAAGCTTTCTTT
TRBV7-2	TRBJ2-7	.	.	CASSSTGPYEQYF	TGTGCCAGCAGCTCAACAGGGCCCTACGAGCAGTACTTC
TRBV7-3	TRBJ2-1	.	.	CASSSRGGLDNEQFF	TGTGCCAGCAGCTCCCGTGGGGGCCTGGACAATGAGCAGTTCTTC
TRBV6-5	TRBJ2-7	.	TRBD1	CASTRDRGDRQYF	TGTGCCAGTACCAGGGACAGGGGAGATCGGCAGTACTTC
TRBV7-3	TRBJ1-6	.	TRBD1	CASSWDSKNSPLHF	TGTGCCAGCAGCTGGGACAGCAAGAATTCACCCCTCCACTTT
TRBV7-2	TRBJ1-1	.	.	CASSLHREDTEAFF	TGTGCCAGCAGCTTACACAGGGAGGATACTGAAGCTTTCTTT
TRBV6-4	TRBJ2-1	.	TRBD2	CASSGSSGGNNEQFF	TGTGCCAGCAGTGGGAGTAGCGGGGGGAACAATGAGCAGTTCTTC
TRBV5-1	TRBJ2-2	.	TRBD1	CASSLAGTANTGELFF	TGCGCCAGCAGCTTGGCCGGGACAGCGAACACCGGGGAGCTGTTTTTT
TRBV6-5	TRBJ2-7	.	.	CASSYSSAAEQYF	TGTGCCAGCAGTTACTCGTCGGCGGCCGAGCAGTACTTC
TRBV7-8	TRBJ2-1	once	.	CASSAVRTQDKQFF	TGTGCCAGCAGCGCAGTCCGGACTCAAGATAAGCAGTTCTTC
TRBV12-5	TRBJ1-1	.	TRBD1	CASGLTSSGGAFF	TGTGCTAGTGGTTTGACTTCATCAGGGGGGGCTTTCTTT
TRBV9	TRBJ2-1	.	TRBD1	CASSVGTGRNEQFF	TGTGCCAGCAGCGTCGGGACAGGGAGGAATGAGCAGTTCTTC
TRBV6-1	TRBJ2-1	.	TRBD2	CASSGVSSGTNEQFF	TGTGCCAGCAGTGGGGTCTCTAGCGGAACCAATGAGCAGTTCTTC
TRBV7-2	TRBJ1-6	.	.	CASSLRGGLSSPLHF	TGTGCCAGCAGCTTGAGGGGAGGGTTGAGTTCACCCCTCCACTTT
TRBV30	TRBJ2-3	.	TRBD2	CAWETSGGTDTQYF	TGTGCCTGGGAAACTAGCGGGGGCACAGATACGCAGTATTTT
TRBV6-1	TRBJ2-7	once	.	CASTGTLSSYEQYF	TGTGCCAGCACTGGGACTCTCAGCTCCTACGAGCAGTACTTC
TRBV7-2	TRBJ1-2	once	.	CASSLDSGPLNYGYTF	TGTGCCAGCAGCTTAGACTCGGGACCCCTTAACTATGGCTACACCTTC
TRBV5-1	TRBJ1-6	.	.	CASSLAQGRGNSPLHF	TGCGCCAGCAGCTTAGCACAGGGAAGGGGTAATTCACCCCTCCACTTT
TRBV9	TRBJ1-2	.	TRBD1	CASSDPTGGVDYGYTF	TGTGCCAGCAGCGACCCGACAGGGGGGGTGGACTATGGCTACACCTTC
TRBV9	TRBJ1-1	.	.	CASSSTGGSEAFF	TGTGCCAGCAGTTCGACGGGCGGATCTGAAGCTTTCTTT
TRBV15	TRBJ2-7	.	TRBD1	CATSFDRDTTYEQYF	TGTGCCACCAGCTTCGACAGGGACACCACCTACGAGCAGTACTTC
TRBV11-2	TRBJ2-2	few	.	CASSLNSGAGTGELFF	TGTGCCAGCAGCTTAAACTCGGGGGCTGGTACCGGGGAGCTGTTTTTT
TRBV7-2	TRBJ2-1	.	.	CASRSRDKVNEQFF	TGTGCCAGCAGGTCCCGGGACAAAGTCAATGAGCAGTTCTTC
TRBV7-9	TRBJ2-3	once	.	CASSLNSGLGTDTQYF	TGTGCCAGCAGCTTAAACTCAGGGTTGGGCACAGATACGCAGTATTTT
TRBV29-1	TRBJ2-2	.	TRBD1	CSVEPAGRGSTGELFF	TGCAGCGTTGAACCCGCGGGCAGGGGGTCCACCGGGGAGCTGTTTTTT
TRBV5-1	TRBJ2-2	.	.	CASQQGSNTGELFF	TGCGCCAGTCAACAGGGTTCGAACACCGGGGAGCTGTTTTTT
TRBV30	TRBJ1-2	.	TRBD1	CAYRDRVDDYGYTF	TGTGCCTACCGGGACAGGGTGGATGACTATGGCTACACCTTC
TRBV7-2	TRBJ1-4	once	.	CASSLVRSIGEKLFF	TGTGCCAGCAGCTTAGTAAGGTCTATAGGTGAAAAACTGTTTTTT
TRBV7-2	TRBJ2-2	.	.	CASSLARLHTGELFF	TGTGCCAGCAGCCTCGCCAGGCTTCACACCGGGGAGCTGTTTTTT
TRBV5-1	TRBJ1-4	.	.	CASSPQHATNEKLFF	TGCGCCAGCAGCCCTCAACATGCAACTAATGAAAAACTGTTTTTT
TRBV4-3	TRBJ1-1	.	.	CASSQEARFSNTEAFF	TGCGCCAGCAGCCAAGAAGCGAGGTTCTCAAACACTGAAGCTTTCTTT
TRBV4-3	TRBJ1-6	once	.	CASSPGPFNSPLHF	TGCGCCAGCAGCCCCGGGCCTTTTAATTCACCCCTCCACTTT
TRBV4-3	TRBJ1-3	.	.	CASSQDLGQHIYF	TGCGCCAGCAGCCAAGATCTAGGACAGCACATATATTTT
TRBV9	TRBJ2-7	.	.	CASSRTGSNEQYF	TGTGCCAGCAGCCGTACAGGGAGTAACGAGCAGTACTTC
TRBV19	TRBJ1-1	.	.	CASTSTENTEAFF	TGTGCCAGTACCTCGACAGAGAACACTGAAGCTTTCTTT
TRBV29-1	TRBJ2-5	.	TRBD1	CSAGQFETQYF	TGCAGCGCGGGACAGTTTGAGACCCAGTACTTC
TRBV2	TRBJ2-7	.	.	CASRGRGYVAYEQYF	TGTGCCAGCAGGGGCAGGGGATATGTAGCCTACGAGCAGTACTTC
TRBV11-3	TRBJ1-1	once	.	CASSSNAYTEAFF	TGTGCCAGCAGTTCTAACGCCTACACTGAAGCTTTCTTT
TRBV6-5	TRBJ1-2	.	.	CASSQPYRGDYGYTF	TGTGCCAGCAGTCAGCCGTATAGAGGAGACTATGGCTACACCTTC
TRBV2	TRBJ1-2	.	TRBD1	CASGDRAANYGYTF	TGTGCCAGCGGCGACAGGGCCGCTAACTATGGCTACACCTTC
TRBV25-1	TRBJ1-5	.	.	CASSEFGGEGNQPQHF	TGTGCCAGCAGTGAATTCGGTGGGGAAGGCAATCAGCCCCAGCATTTT
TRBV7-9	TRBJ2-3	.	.	CASSLEGRPSTDTQYF	TGTGCCAGCAGCTTAGAGGGCAGGCCGAGCACAGATACGCAGTATTTT
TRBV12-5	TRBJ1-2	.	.	CASGFGGFGEYGYTF	TGTGCTAGTGGTTTCGGGGGGTTTGGGGAGTATGGCTACACCTTC
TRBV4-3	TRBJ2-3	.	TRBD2	CASSPDLRGGSTDTQYF	TGCGCCAGCAGCCCCGACTTGCGGGGGGGAAGCACAGATACGCAGTATTTT
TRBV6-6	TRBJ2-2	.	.	CASRLGGELFF	TGTGCCAGCAGATTAGGCGGGGAGCTGTTTTTT
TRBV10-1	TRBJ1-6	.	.	CASSIYSENSPLHF	TGCGCCAGCAGTATATACAGTGAAAATTCACCCCTCCACTTT
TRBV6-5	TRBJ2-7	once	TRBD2	CASRTAGGSYEQYF	TGTGCCAGCAGGACAGCGGGGGGGTCCTACGAGCAGTACTTC
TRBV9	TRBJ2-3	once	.	CASSVGPSDPGNF	TGTGCCAGCAGCGTAGGACCTTCGGACCCCGGAAATTTT
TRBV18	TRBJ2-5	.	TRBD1	CASSPTGTGGLETQYF	TGTGCCAGCTCACCAACCGGGACAGGGGGATTAGAGACCCAGTACTTC
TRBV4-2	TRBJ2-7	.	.	CASSQEYEQYF	TGTGCCAGCAGCCAAGAGTACGAGCAGTACTTC
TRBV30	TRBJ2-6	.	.	CAWSLGGPGANVLTF	TGTGCCTGGAGCTTAGGGGGGCCTGGGGCCAACGTCCTGACTTTC
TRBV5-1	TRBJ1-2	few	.	CASRLTRGGTNYGYTF	TGCGCCAGCAGGTTGACGCGTGGGGGTACGAACTATGGCTACACCTTC